This T cell receptor (beta chain) was documented in a study of CD8 T cells in Susac syndrome. Roughly 0.5 to 1 ug RNA was reverse transcribed with random hexamers. MiXCR, applied by TCRdb to the immunoSEQ multiplex PCR reads, yields one record per CDR3 protein. The data contain 100,000 to 150,000 distinct CDR3 sequences, about 95% of them singletons. Germline CDR1 reads DFQATT; CDR2 reads SNEGSKA (reference sequence). This CDR3 contains 17 residues. Trimming took 3 bases from V and 0 from J, leaving 15 bases between them. The clonotype comes from a human donor in good health. V and J are TRBV20-1 and TRBJ2-6; the D gene is possibly TRBD1 (6 bases). Source material: CD4+ T cells from PBMCs. CDR3 sequence (DNA): TGCAGTGCTAGCTGGAGACAGGAATTCTCTGGGGCCAACGTCCTGACTTTC. Its protein is CSASWRQEFSGANVLTF.